Detailed here is one T cell receptor beta chain. These data are taken from a study of control samples from healthy donors and cancer patients. Sequencing was performed with immunoSEQ multiplex PCR; in TCRdb, only in-frame clones are kept and a portion is missing. The sample lists under 200,000 clones; 93% were seen once. Germline CDR1 is MNHEY and CDR2 is SVGAGI. V shed 0 bases and J shed 3 bases, with 14 bases lying between them. This CDR3 has 16 residues. This TCR derives from a woman in her fifties or sixties in good health. The chain combines TRBV6-5 with TRBJ1-1; D is perhaps TRBD1 (5 bases). Sample: blood. The CDR3 nucleotides read TGTGCCAGCAGTTACTCGCCAGGGCCTATGGACACTGAAGCTTTCTTT. Its protein is CASSYSPGPMDTEAFF.